This T cell receptor beta chain was obtained from a study of radiation and T cells in renal cell carcinoma. Study details: Nephrectomy followed 15 Gy stereotactic body radiation by 4 weeks. Whole-study results and caveats: Pretreatment tumor biopsies were lacking, so baseline clonotypes are unknown.

The sample's time point: blood 2 weeks post-SBRT. Regarding treatment: 15 Gy SBRT to primary tumor, nephrectomy 4 weeks later. Only in-frame clones appear in the TCRdb table, and some are missing; sequencing was by immunoSEQ multiplex PCR. This sample yields about 130,000 clones, of which about four fifths are seen a single time; approximately 6.3% belongs to the top ten. Regarding this clone: What it recognizes is unknown.

The V gene's germline CDR1 is SQVTM and CDR2 ANQGSEA. This CDR3 has 15 amino acids. The ends lost 5 bases at V and 5 bases at J; junction bases unmatched: 8. Material: blood, obtained from a patient whose treatment included radiotherapy and nephrectomy. The clonotype originates from a middle-aged man with renal cell carcinoma. The rearrangement uses TRBV29-1 and TRBJ2-1, with 11 bases that match TRBD2. Here the CDR3 DNA reads TGCAGCGTTCAGAGATTTAGCGGGGGGGACAATGAGCAGTTCTTC. Translation: CSVQRFSGGDNEQFF.